Sequencing of this T cell receptor beta chain was carried out in a study of T-cell reconstitution after alpha-beta-depleted transplantation in children. This clonotype was seen repeatedly, ten times or more. The library targeted TCRbeta and was prepared with unique molecular identifiers. TCRdb recomputed calls from the PCR reads with MiXCR, one row per CDR3 protein. The sample lists under 300,000 distinct CDR3 sequences, 9.7% occurring once. Germline V lookup: CDR1 SGHRS, CDR2 YFSETQ. The V gene end was trimmed by 0 bases and the J gene end by 7 bases; junction bases not matched to a gene: 15. CDR3 length: 17 amino acids.

The source is a human donor who donated a stem cell graft to a child with SCID. V is TRBV5-1 and J is TRBJ2-7, with 8 nucleotides matching TRBD2. The sequences come from PBMCs from the stem cell graft donor, collected from the stem cell graft. CDR3 DNA sequence: TGCGCCAGCAGCTTGGGGCCACAACTAGCGGACGGGCGGGAGCAGTACTTC. Its translation is CASSLGPQLADGREQYF.